The 26 T cell receptor beta chains below were found in one sample sequenced in a study of OX40 agonist ivuxolimab in advanced cancers. Library method: the immunoSEQ multiplex PCR assay. What TCRdb holds here is the immuneACCESS table cut down to in-frame rearrangements. Part of the clones is not present; checked against another copy, under half of the missing clones reflect an unresolved V gene, and the others are unexplained. For this sample the table gives about 58,000 clones, of which approximately 87% were detected only once. The ten largest account for less than 4% of the sample. The sample was CD4+ or CD8+ T cells sorted from blood, taken in a trial of the OX40 agonist ivuxolimab. The receptors shown here come from an adult with an advanced solid tumor such as melanoma, head and neck, liver or kidney cancer.

The rearrangement uses TRBV6-6 and TRBJ2-2; maybe TRBD1 (6 bases). V lost 6 bases to trimming and J lost 7 bases, with 12 bases between them. CDR1 and CDR2 (germline): MNHNY, SVGAGI (reference sequence). The CDR3 has 13 residues. CDR3 in DNA: TGTGCCAGCAGGACAGGTCTCTTCGGGGAGCTGTTTTTT. Amino acids: CASRTGLFGELFF.

V gene TRBV7-9 combines with J gene TRBJ2-7, with 8 bases aligning to TRBD1. This CDR3 region has 16 residues. The germline gives CDR1 SEHNR, CDR2 FQNEAQ (reference sequence). With V trimmed by 1 base and J by 2 bases, 7 bases remained unmatched. The DNA for the CDR3 is TGTGCCAGCAGCTTAGGCTCTGGACAGGGTACCTACGAGCAGTACTTC. Translating it yields CASSLGSGQGTYEQYF. Complete variable domain (other parts from reference TRBV7-9 and TRBJ2-7): DTGVSQNPRHKITKRGQNVTFRCDPISEHNRLYWYRQTLGQGPEFLTYFQNEAQLEKSRLLSDRFSAERPKGSFSTLEIQRTEQGDSAMYLCASSLGSGQGTYEQYFGPGTRLTVT.

This clone was detected only once. V usage is TRBV2 and J usage is TRBJ2-7; TRBD1 agrees at 7 bases. The CDR3 is made up of 16 amino acids. With 10 bases clipped from V and 5 bases from J, the junction kept 20 bases outside the gene matches. The germline CDR1 and CDR2 sequences are SNHLY and FYNNEI. The CDR3 loop is CANPPPQGPPRDEQYF. The DNA for the CDR3 is TGTGCCAACCCTCCCCCACAGGGGCCTCCTCGGGACGAGCAGTACTTC.

This chain joins TRBV21-1 and TRBJ1-4; the D call TRBD1 from the table was never checked on the DNA. TRBV21-1 is labeled a pseudogene. The CDR3 is 14 residues long. The CDR3 DNA sequence: TGTGCCAGCAGCATGGGGGCTCGGCATGAAAAACTGTTTTTT. This translates into CASSMGARHEKLFF.

J is TRBJ2-1 and V is TRBV28; no reliable D call. V lost 8 bases, J lost 0 bases, and 5 bases lay in between. Germline CDR1 MDHEN, CDR2 SYDVKM. The CDR3 has 12 amino acids. CDR3 in DNA: TGTGCCAGCTCAGGCTCCTACAATGAGCAGTTCTTC. It encodes CASSGSYNEQFF.

CDR3 nucleotides: TGTGCCAGCAGTTTAAGACTAGATGAGCAGTACTTC. This gives the protein CASSLRLDEQYF. This chain uses TRBV28 with TRBJ2-7; weak D call: TRBD2 (6 bases). V lost 2 bases and J lost 7, with 9 bases in between. Germline V gene data show CDR1 as MDHEN and CDR2 as SYDVKM. CDR3 length: 12 residues.

J is TRBJ2-3 and V is TRBV5-4; 10 bases line up with TRBD2. The V gene's germline CDR1 is SGHNT and CDR2 YYREEE (reference sequence). J gave up 1 base and V 3 bases, and 5 bases lay outside the gene matches. This CDR3 contains 16 residues. This CDR3 is CASSSILAGGTDTQYF. CDR3 bases: TGTGCCAGCAGCTCTATCCTAGCGGGGGGCACAGATACGCAGTATTTT.

This chain connects TRBV18 to TRBJ2-5; D might be TRBD2 (7 bases). Germline CDR1 is KGHSH and CDR2 is LQKENI. V was cut by 3 bases and J by 5 bases, with 19 bases left in between. The CDR3 loop spans 16 amino acids. The CDR3 DNA is TGTGCCAGCTCACCCCGCGGGCCGGGGGGCGGTGAGACCCAGTACTTC. It is translated as CASSPRGPGGGETQYF.

This rearrangement joins TRBV6-1 to TRBJ1-4; 9 nucleotides match TRBD1. Trimming cost V 2 bases and J 6 bases; bases outside gene matches: 1. CDR1 MNHNS and CDR2 SASEGT come from the germline V gene. CDR3 length: 14 residues. The CDR3 DNA sequence: TGTGCCAGCAGTGAATGGACAGGGGATGAAAAACTGTTTTTT. It encodes CASSEWTGDEKLFF.

The V and J genes are TRBV4-2 and TRBJ1-2; 7 bases map to TRBD1. The CDR3 runs 14 residues. The J segment lost 6 bases and the V segment lost 0 bases, leaving 4 bases of the junction unmatched. In germline, CDR1 is LGHNA, CDR2 YNFKEQ. CDR3 region: CASSQEWDSDGYTF. CDR3 bases: TGTGCCAGCAGCCAAGAATGGGACAGTGATGGCTACACCTTC.

This clone was seen a single time. The chain combines TRBV19 with TRBJ2-1; unclear D gene. V was clipped by 5 bases and J by 6 bases, with 8 bases between them. Germline CDR1 and CDR2: LNHDA and SQIVND (reference sequence). The CDR3 runs to 12 residues. CDR3 sequence (DNA): TGTGCCAGTAGTCCCTGGGCCAATGAGCAGTTCTTC. Protein product: CASSPWANEQFF. Looking up the rest from reference TRBV19 and TRBJ2-1 gives the full variable domain: DGGITQSPKYLFRKEGQNVTLSCEQNLNHDAMYWYRQDPGQGLRLIYYSQIVNDFQKGDIAEGYSVSREKKESFPLTVTSAQKNPTAFYLCASSPWANEQFFGPGTRLTVL.

This chain joins TRBV2 and TRBJ1-5, with D possibly matching TRBD1 (5 bases). The V gene's germline CDR1 is SNHLY and CDR2 FYNNEI. The CDR3 has 15 residues. Trimming took 6 bases from V and 4 from J, leaving 16 bases between them. CDR3 loop: CASRNGTLTNQPQHF. The DNA of the CDR3 is TGTGCCAGCAGAAACGGGACGTTGACAAATCAGCCCCAGCATTTT. Drawing the rest from reference TRBV2 and TRBJ1-5, the complete variable domain is EPEVTQTPSHQVTQMGQEVILRCVPISNHLYFYWYRQILGQKVEFLVSFYNNEISEKSEIFDDQFSVERPDGSNFTLKIRSTKLEDSAMYFCASRNGTLTNQPQHFGDGTRLSIL.

CDR3 DNA: TGTGCCAGCAGCCAGGGGGTAGCGGGGGGCCTATACGAGCAGTACTTC. This codes for CASSQGVAGGLYEQYF. The chain uses TRBV5-4 and TRBJ2-7; the match to TRBD2 covers 10 bases. Germline V gene sequence: CDR1 SGHNT, CDR2 YYREEE (reference sequence). The V gene end was trimmed by 4 bases and the J gene end by 4 bases; junction bases not matched to a gene: 11. The CDR3 consists of 16 residues.

The gene calls are TRBV7-2 and TRBJ1-6; TRBD1 agrees at 8 bases. The CDR3 has 18 residues. The V segment lost 6 bases and the J segment 0 bases; nucleotides outside the gene matches: 10. Germline CDR1 reads SGHTA; CDR2 reads FQGNSA. CDR3 sequence (DNA): TGTGCCAGCAGTCAGGGGGCAGGGGGGTCCTCCTATAATTCACCCCTCCACTTT. Residues: CASSQGAGGSSYNSPLHF.

The chain links TRBV7-2 to TRBJ2-6; 7 bases are a match to TRBD1. This CDR3 is 15 amino acids long. Trimming removed 5 bases from V and 2 bases from J; junction bases left unmatched: 3. CDR1 is SGHTA and CDR2 is FQGNSA in the germline V gene. CDR3 amino acids: CASSPQGAGANVLTF. The CDR3 bases are TGTGCCAGCAGCCCCCAGGGGGCTGGGGCCAACGTCCTGACTTTC.

The J gene is TRBJ1-5, the V gene TRBV5-5; 7 nucleotides line up with TRBD1. V lost 3 bases to trimming and J lost 4 bases; unmatched junction nucleotides: 4. Germline CDR1 reads SGHKS; CDR2 reads YYEKEE (reference sequence). This CDR3 contains 14 residues. CDR3 nucleotide sequence: TGTGCCAGCAGCTCCCAGGGGGGAAATCAGCCCCAGCATTTT. Residues: CASSSQGGNQPQHF.

The V and J genes are TRBV6-5 and TRBJ1-4; D might be TRBD1 (5 bases). Germline loops: CDR1 MNHEY, CDR2 SVGAGI. This CDR3 region has 13 residues. Trimming shortened V by 7 bases and J by 6 bases, and 12 bases separated the two germline ends. CDR3 nucleotides: TGTGCCAGCACCCATAAAGGGGATGAAAAACTGTTTTTT. This sequence encodes CASTHKGDEKLFF.

The chain links TRBV9 to TRBJ2-3; 9 bases match TRBD2. This CDR3 is built from 16 residues. Germline V lookup: CDR1 SGDLS, CDR2 YYNGEE. Trimming cost V 0 bases and J 1 base; bases outside gene matches: 3. The CDR3 region is CASSVVAGGGTDTQYF. The CDR3 DNA sequence: TGTGCCAGCAGCGTAGTTGCGGGGGGGGGCACAGATACGCAGTATTTT.

This chain joins TRBV5-1 and TRBJ2-3; 8 bases align to TRBD2. V dropped 4 bases and J dropped 1; count of bases not matched to a gene: 2. Germline V gives CDR1 SGHRS, CDR2 YFSETQ. This CDR3 has 14 residues. The CDR3 sequence is CASSPGGGTDTQYF. The CDR3 nucleotides are TGCGCCAGCAGCCCGGGGGGGGGCACAGATACGCAGTATTTT.

The genes are TRBV2 and TRBJ1-2, with 9 bases identical to TRBD1. CDR1 and CDR2 (germline): SNHLY, FYNNEI. The CDR3 runs 13 residues. V shed 8 bases and J 2 bases; nucleotides not matched to a gene: 3. The chain's CDR3 is CASAGTGNYGYTF. The CDR3 DNA is TGTGCCAGCGCCGGGACAGGGAACTATGGCTACACCTTC.

The chain uses TRBV29-1 and TRBJ2-5, with D perhaps TRBD1 or TRBD2 (6 bases each). Germline CDR1 SQVTM, CDR2 ANQGSEA. This CDR3 has 11 residues. CDR3 loop: CSWRGVETQYF. CDR3 DNA sequence: TGCAGTTGGAGGGGGGTAGAGACCCAGTACTTC.

The J gene is TRBJ1-2, the V gene TRBV10-3; unclear D gene. The germline V gene has CDR1 ENHRY and CDR2 SYGVKD. CDR3 length equals 11 residues. Trimming pared 4 bases from V and 9 bases from J, leaving 9 bases between. The CDR3 protein is CAISGTTSYTF. The DNA for the CDR3 is TGTGCCATCAGTGGCACAACAAGCTACACCTTC.

This clone was counted once. The chain uses TRBV30 and TRBJ1-3; D is possibly TRBD1 (5 bases). The CDR3 has 13 amino acids. The ends were cut back, 5 bases at V and 3 bases at J, with 11 bases in the middle. Germline CDR1 reads GTSNPN; CDR2 reads SVGIG (reference sequence). CDR3 DNA sequence: TGTGCCTGGTCGCCGGGGGATGGAAACACCATATATTTT. Protein: CAWSPGDGNTIYF.

V usage is TRBV6-1 and J usage is TRBJ1-5, with D possibly matching TRBD1 (6 bases). Between the trimmed V and J ends, which lost 7 bases and 7 bases, there was a span of 20 bases. This CDR3 is 15 amino acids long. Germline V gives CDR1 MNHNS, CDR2 SASEGT. In nucleotides, the CDR3 is TGTGCCAGCATTCCCCTATTGGAGGGGGGACAGCCCCAGCATTTT. Translation gives CASIPLLEGGQPQHF.

The chain couples TRBV5-1 to TRBJ2-5, with a possible D match to TRBD2 (6 bases). This CDR3 is built from 12 residues. Between the trimmed V and J ends, which lost 4 bases and 5 bases, there was a span of 9 bases. Germline V CDR1 and CDR2: SGHRS, YFSETQ. The CDR3 nucleotides are TGCGCCAGCAGCCCGGGGGTGGAGACCCAGTACTTC. Its translation: CASSPGVETQYF.

The chain carries TRBV19 and TRBJ2-4; D tentatively fits TRBD1 or TRBD2 (5 bases each). This CDR3 has 14 residues. V gave up 6 bases and J gave up 5 bases, with 14 bases separating them. The germline V gene has CDR1 LNHDA and CDR2 SQIVND (reference sequence). The CDR3 DNA is TGTGCCAGTAGAAACGGGGCTCATCAAAACATTCAGTACTTC. Encoded protein: CASRNGAHQNIQYF.